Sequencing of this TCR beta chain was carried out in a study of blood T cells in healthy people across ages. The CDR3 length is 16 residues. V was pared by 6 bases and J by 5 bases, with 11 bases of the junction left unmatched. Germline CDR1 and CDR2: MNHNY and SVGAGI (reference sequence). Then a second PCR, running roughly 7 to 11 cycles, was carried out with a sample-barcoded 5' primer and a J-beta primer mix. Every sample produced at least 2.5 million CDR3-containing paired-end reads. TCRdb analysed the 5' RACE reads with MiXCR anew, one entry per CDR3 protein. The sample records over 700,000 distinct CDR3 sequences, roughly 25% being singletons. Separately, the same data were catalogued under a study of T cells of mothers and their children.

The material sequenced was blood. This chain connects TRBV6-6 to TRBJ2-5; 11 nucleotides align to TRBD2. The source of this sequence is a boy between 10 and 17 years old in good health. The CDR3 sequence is CASSYNSGGAPETQYF. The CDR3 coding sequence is TGTGCCAGCAGCTACAATAGCGGGGGGGCCCCCGAGACCCAGTACTTC.